The 27 T cell receptor beta chains presented below share a single source sample, sequenced in a study of response to subunit inactivated influenza vaccine. TCRdb re-derived calls from the RT-PCR reads in MiXCR, one entry per CDR3 protein. The data show some 600,000 distinct CDR3 sequences, with roughly 15% seen just once and 7.5% to 9% held by the top ten. The specimen comprised PBMCs from blood, sampled 14 to 15 days before vaccination. Source of these receptors: a man aged 50-60 years who received an inactivated influenza vaccine.

This chain uses TRBV7-7 with TRBJ2-3; D gene ambiguous. This CDR3 is built from 13 residues. The V gene's germline CDR1 is SSHAT and CDR2 FNYEAQ (reference sequence). V lost 5 bases and J lost 6, with 12 bases in between. CDR3 loop: CASSLILTDTQYF. For the CDR3, the DNA is TGTGCCAGCAGCCTAATCCTCACGGATACGCAGTATTTT.

The J gene is TRBJ1-4, the V gene TRBV12-3 or TRBV12-4; a possible D gene is TRBD1 (5 bases). The V end lost 7 bases, the J end lost 13 bases, and 13 bases lay between the germline ends. This CDR3 comprises 11 residues. The CDR3 coding sequence is TGTGCCAGCACCTCCCTGGGGACACTGTTTTTT. Translating gives CASTSLGTLFF.

This clonotype was detected only a few times. This chain connects TRBV7-9 to TRBJ2-2, with D perhaps matching TRBD1 (5 bases). V was pared by 6 bases and J by 4 bases, with 6 bases between. CDR3 length: 12 residues. Looked up from germline, CDR1 is SEHNR and CDR2 is FQNEAQ (reference sequence). This CDR3 is CASRDTTGELFF. The CDR3, as DNA: TGTGCCAGCAGGGACACCACCGGGGAGCTGTTTTTT.

This clonotype was detected only a few times. J is TRBJ2-7 and V is TRBV7-2; 7 bases match TRBD2. The CDR3 sequence is 14 residues long. The trim removed 5 bases at V and 3 bases at J, leaving 7 bases unmatched. The germline V gene has CDR1 SGHTA and CDR2 FQGNSA. CDR3 nucleotides: TGTGCCAGCAGCGCTAGCGGATCATACTACGAGCAGTACTTC. This encodes CASSASGSYYEQYF.

This chain connects TRBV24-1 to TRBJ2-1, with 7 bases matching TRBD1. Germline CDR1 is KGHDR and CDR2 is SFDVKD. CDR3 length: 14 residues. With V trimmed by 6 bases and J by 3 bases, 4 bases remained unmatched. For the CDR3, the DNA is TGTGCCACCAGTTCGGGACAGAGCTACAATGAGCAGTTCTTC. Protein: CATSSGQSYNEQFF.

The chain couples TRBV28 to TRBJ2-7, with 8 bases identical to TRBD1. The CDR3 length is 15 residues. V trimming: 2 bases; J trimming: 5 bases; junction bases outside the gene matches: 8. Germline V lookup: CDR1 MDHEN, CDR2 SYDVKM. DNA for the CDR3: TGTGCCAGCAGTTTAGAAGGGTCAGGGGGCAACGAGCAGTACTTC. It specifies CASSLEGSGGNEQYF.

The V gene is TRBV15, the J gene TRBJ2-3; D gene uncertain. The germline V and J ends were trimmed by 0 bases and 0 bases, with 7 bases remaining between them. Germline loops: CDR1 LNHNV, CDR2 YYDKDF (reference sequence). The CDR3 covers 15 residues. The CDR3 DNA reads TGTGCCACCAGCAGAGATCCTGGGAGCACAGATACGCAGTATTTT. This sequence encodes CATSRDPGSTDTQYF.

This clonotype was seen more than once but under ten times. This chain joins TRBV11-1 and TRBJ1-3; 7 bases agree with TRBD1. The CDR3 loop spans 17 amino acids. Germline loops: CDR1 SGHAT, CDR2 FQDESV (reference sequence). With V trimmed by 1 base and J by 1 base, 7 bases remained unmatched. The CDR3 sequence: CASSLEEGARSGNTIYF. CDR3 in DNA: TGTGCCAGCAGCTTAGAAGAGGGGGCGCGATCTGGAAACACCATATATTTT.

This clonotype has more than one count but fewer than ten. The genes are TRBV29-1 and TRBJ2-7; 8 nucleotides align to TRBD1. Germline CDR1 is SQVTM and CDR2 is ANQGSEA. J gave up 2 bases and V 7 bases, and 1 base lay outside the gene matches. There are 11 residues in the CDR3. Here the CDR3 reads CSGTGPYEQYF. The DNA of the CDR3 is TGCAGCGGGACAGGGCCCTACGAGCAGTACTTC.

Comments on this clonotype: Sequence at one end of the junction differs from germline and may be a read error. The chain carries TRBV7-9 and TRBJ2-3; D could derive from TRBD1 or TRBD2 (5 bases each). CDR3 size: 14 residues. The germline CDR1 and CDR2 sequences are SEHNR and FQNEAQ (reference sequence). CDR3 residues: CASSFRDPTDTKYF. DNA of the CDR3: TGTGCCAGCAGCTTCCGGGACCCCACAGATACGAAGTATTTT.

This clonotype was seen more than once but under ten times. This chain connects TRBV20-1 to TRBJ2-5; D possibly uses TRBD1 or TRBD2 (5 bases each). The CDR3 has 13 amino acids. The germline V gene has CDR1 DFQATT and CDR2 SNEGSKA (reference sequence). Trimming cost V 3 bases and J 8 bases, with 16 bases left between them. CDR3 loop: CSASGGRRGTQYF. The CDR3 DNA reads TGCAGTGCTAGTGGGGGACGCCGAGGCACCCAGTACTTC.

V is TRBV30 and J is TRBJ2-3; D unclear. This CDR3 comprises 12 residues. Germline V gives CDR1 GTSNPN, CDR2 SVGIG (reference sequence). V lost 1 base to trimming and J lost 5 bases, with 7 bases between them. The CDR3 DNA reads as TGTGCCTGGAGTGCCCATCTAGATACGCAGTATTTT. Translation: CAWSAHLDTQYF.

This clonotype has only a few counts. The genes are TRBV6-1 and TRBJ1-1, with 7 nucleotides matching TRBD1. Trimming at V came to 5 bases and at J to 7 bases, leaving 13 bases not matched to a gene. This CDR3 has 15 residues. Germline V gives CDR1 MNHNS, CDR2 SASEGT. The CDR3 loop reads CASSLNQGQADEAFF. CDR3 bases: TGTGCCAGCAGTCTCAACCAAGGACAGGCGGATGAAGCTTTCTTT.

The chain joins TRBV28 to TRBJ2-7; D is perhaps TRBD2 (6 bases). The CDR3 contains 15 residues. The germline gives CDR1 MDHEN, CDR2 SYDVKM. Deletions cut 3 bases from V and 1 base from J, with 13 bases between. The CDR3 DNA reads TGTGCCAGCAGTTTCTCCTCGGAGGGTTCCTACGAGCAGTACTTC. Translating it yields CASSFSSEGSYEQYF. Full variable domain (rest looked up from reference TRBV28 and TRBJ2-7): DVKVTQSSRYLVKRTGEKVFLECVQDMDHENMFWYRQDPGLGLRLIYFSYDVKMKEKGDIPEGYSVSREKKERFSLILESASTNQTSMYLCASSFSSEGSYEQYFGPGTRLTVT.

The sample holds many counts of this clonotype. This chain connects TRBV7-9 to TRBJ2-5; the D call may be TRBD1 or TRBD2 (5 bases each). The CDR3 length is 14 residues. Germline V lookup: CDR1 SEHNR, CDR2 FQNEAQ (reference sequence). V shed 3 bases and J shed 5 bases, with 13 bases lying between them. DNA of the CDR3: TGTGCCAGCAGCTTTACAGGACTTGGGGAGACCCAGTACTTC. Protein sequence: CASSFTGLGETQYF. Full variable domain (missing parts from reference TRBV7-9 and TRBJ2-5): DTGVSQNPRHKITKRGQNVTFRCDPISEHNRLYWYRQTLGQGPEFLTYFQNEAQLEKSRLLSDRFSAERPKGSFSTLEIQRTEQGDSAMYLCASSFTGLGETQYFGPGTRLLVL.

This clonotype was counted only a few times. The chain joins TRBV4-2 to TRBJ1-2, with 9 bases matching TRBD1. After removal of 8 bases from V and 4 bases from J, the junction contained 5 bases not matched to a gene. Germline V CDR1 and CDR2: LGHNA, YNFKEQ. This CDR3 spans 13 amino acids. CDR3 region: CASGQQGAYGYTF. The CDR3 DNA is TGTGCCAGCGGGCAACAGGGGGCCTATGGCTACACCTTC.

This clonotype has just a few counts. This chain joins TRBV7-3 and TRBJ2-1; 8 bases agree with TRBD2. CDR3 size: 16 residues. J was trimmed by 7 bases and V by 2 bases; bases with no gene match: 10. CDR1 is SGHTA, CDR2 FQGTGA, per germline. The CDR3 here is CASSLDPAGALNEQFF. The CDR3 nucleotides read TGTGCCAGCAGCTTAGACCCAGCGGGGGCTTTGAATGAGCAGTTCTTC. The full variable domain, its missing parts supplied by reference TRBV7-3 and TRBJ2-1, is GAGVSQTPSNKVTEKGKYVELRCDPISGHTALYWYRQSLGQGPEFLIYFQGTGAADDSGLPNDRFFAVRPEGSVSTLKIQRTERGDSAVYLCASSLDPAGALNEQFFGPGTRLTVL.

This clonotype has only a few counts. The chain combines TRBV28 with TRBJ1-6, with D possibly matching TRBD1 (6 bases). V shed 6 bases and J shed 4 bases, with 13 bases lying between them. This CDR3 region has 15 residues. CDR1 is MDHEN, CDR2 SYDVKM, per germline. The CDR3 region has the DNA TGTGCCAGCAGGTCCCCGGACAGATATAATTCACCCCTCCACTTT. Translating it yields CASRSPDRYNSPLHF.

This sequence joins TRBV5-1 and TRBJ2-1, with D maybe TRBD1 (6 bases). Germline values: CDR1 SGHRS, CDR2 YFSETQ. Trimming removed 4 bases at V and 6 bases at J, with 11 bases between. This CDR3 is built from 13 residues. This CDR3 is CASSTDSTNEQFF. CDR3 coding DNA: TGCGCCAGCAGCACGGACAGTACCAATGAGCAGTTCTTC.

V is TRBV29-1 and J is TRBJ2-3, with TRBD2 identical over 14 bases. Germline V gene data show CDR1 as SQVTM and CDR2 as ANQGSEA. This CDR3 has 15 residues. V gave up 6 bases and J gave up 2 bases; unmatched junction bases: 4. CDR3 nucleotides: TGCAGCGTCGGGACTAGCGGGGGATACACAGATACGCAGTATTTT. Translation gives CSVGTSGGYTDTQYF.

The chain joins TRBV20-1 to TRBJ2-5; 7 nucleotides line up with TRBD1. V shed 3 bases, J shed 0 bases, and the junction held 16 bases outside the gene matches. Germline V gives CDR1 DFQATT, CDR2 SNEGSKA (reference sequence). The CDR3 runs to 18 residues. CDR3 protein: CSARPTPGQASYQETQYF. The CDR3 DNA reads TGCAGTGCTAGGCCCACCCCAGGACAGGCTTCGTACCAAGAGACCCAGTACTTC.

V gene TRBV7-9 combines with J gene TRBJ2-1; 9 positions agree with TRBD2. The CDR3 covers 15 residues. The germline V gene encodes CDR1 SEHNR and CDR2 FQNEAQ (reference sequence). Germline trimming cut 5 bases from V and 3 bases from J; bases unmatched to any gene: 5. CDR3 nucleotides: TGTGCCAGCAGCCCAGCGGGGGGCCTCTACAATGAGCAGTTCTTC. Protein sequence: CASSPAGGLYNEQFF.

This clonotype was found many times. CDR3 sequence: CASSEGSGGPSFYEQYF. CDR3 coding DNA: TGTGCCAGCAGTGAGGGTAGCGGGGGTCCCTCCTTCTACGAGCAGTACTTC. The rearrangement joins TRBV2 to TRBJ2-7, with 9 bases matching TRBD2. Losses at the gene ends were 3 bases for V and 3 bases for J; bases not matched to a gene: 12. The CDR3 sequence is 17 residues long. Per the germline V gene, CDR1 is SNHLY and CDR2 is FYNNEI.

This rearrangement joins TRBV2 to TRBJ2-1, with D perhaps TRBD2 (5 bases). Germline V lookup: CDR1 SNHLY, CDR2 FYNNEI. The CDR3 loop spans 11 amino acids. Trimming took 6 bases from V and 14 from J, leaving 14 bases between them. The CDR3 loop reads CASRREHGEFF. The CDR3 DNA reads TGTGCCAGCAGGCGTGAACACGGGGAGTTCTTC.

The CDR3 is CASSYSSFAGQTYEQYF. The CDR3 DNA sequence: TGTGCCAGCAGTTACTCGAGTTTTGCGGGGCAAACCTACGAGCAGTACTTC. This chain joins TRBV6-2 or TRBV6-3 and TRBJ2-7, with TRBD2 as a possible D gene (6 bases). Germline values: CDR1 MNHEY, CDR2 SVGEGT. The CDR3 covers 17 residues. V lost 0 bases and J lost 2, with 17 bases in between.

This clonotype was counted a few times. This CDR3 is CASSPRLAESYNEQFF. The CDR3 DNA sequence: TGCGCCAGCAGCCCGCGACTAGCGGAGTCCTACAATGAGCAGTTCTTC. The gene calls are TRBV4-3 and TRBJ2-1; 9 bases are shared with TRBD2. V lost 4 bases, J lost 1 base, and 5 bases stayed unmatched. The CDR3 contains 16 residues. Germline CDR1 is LGHNA and CDR2 is YSLEER.

This clonotype was recorded a few times. This sequence joins TRBV20-1 and TRBJ2-6, with D perhaps matching TRBD2 (6 bases). V lost 6 bases and J lost 0, with 12 bases in between. The length of the CDR3 is 15 residues. CDR1 and CDR2 from the germline V gene are DFQATT and SNEGSKA (reference sequence). The CDR3 region is CSAKVGGSGANVLTF. In DNA form, the CDR3 reads TGCAGTGCGAAGGTGGGGGGCTCTGGGGCCAACGTCCTGACTTTC.